The sequence of this T cell receptor (beta chain) was determined in a study of blood T cell repertoires in COVID-19. Study in general: Whether acute or convalescent, the COVID-19 samples came from the United States, Italy and Spain. T cells, B-cell-depleted T cells, or PBMCs supplied cDNA or gDNA.

The CDR3 has 19 amino acids. J was trimmed by 4 bases and V by 5 bases; bases with no gene match: 20. CDR1 is SGHAT and CDR2 is FQNNGV in the germline V gene. In the original analysis: Amplified reference gene primers provided the basis for estimating nucleated cell counts. Method: immunoSEQ multiplex PCR; TCRdb's copy keeps in-frame clones and lacks some. The V and J calls and clone size come from that table; D and trimming were worked out from the DNA. The sample lists some 140,000 clones; around 83% were seen once. Enrolled during active infection, Seattle patients were then followed longitudinally.

The origin of this receptor is a woman aged 60-70 years with COVID-19, enrolled during active disease. This sequence joins TRBV11-2 and TRBJ1-1; TRBD1 matches 9 bases. Sequenced input: peripheral blood. The DNA for the CDR3 is TGTGCCAGCAGCCCCAAATTCGGGGATACAGGGGGCGTGAGCACTGAAGCTTTCTTT. Translation gives CASSPKFGDTGGVSTEAFF. Supplemented by reference TRBV11-2 and TRBJ1-1, the full variable domain reads EAGVAQSPRYKIIEKRQSVAFWCNPISGHATLYWYQQILGQGPKLLIQFQNNGVVDDSQLPKDRFSAERLKGVDSTLKIQPAKLEDSAVYLCASSPKFGDTGGVSTEAFFGQGTRLTVV.